Given below is one T cell receptor (beta chain) in context. The antigen remains unidentified. This CDR3 has 15 amino acids. Germline-derived CDR1 and CDR2 are MGHRA and YSYEKL. Following a re-call of the 5' RACE reads, TCRdb has one entry per CDR3 protein and lacks DNA. This sample's table reports roughly 180,000 distinct CDR3 sequences. The source of the sample is a study of T cells expressing NK-cell markers. Findings of the study overall: The contribution of dominant NKG2C+ clonotypes to CD8+ T cells in about six donors was roughly 1.0-7.0%.

The clonotype originates from a man aged 18 to 69 in good health. This chain connects TRBV4-1 to TRBJ2-7. Sequences were obtained from blood T cells: a sorted CD56 or NKG2C T cell subset, CD4+ or CD8+ T cells, or bulk PBMC T cells (not recorded which). The chain's CDR3 is CASSQGVGLSYEQYF.